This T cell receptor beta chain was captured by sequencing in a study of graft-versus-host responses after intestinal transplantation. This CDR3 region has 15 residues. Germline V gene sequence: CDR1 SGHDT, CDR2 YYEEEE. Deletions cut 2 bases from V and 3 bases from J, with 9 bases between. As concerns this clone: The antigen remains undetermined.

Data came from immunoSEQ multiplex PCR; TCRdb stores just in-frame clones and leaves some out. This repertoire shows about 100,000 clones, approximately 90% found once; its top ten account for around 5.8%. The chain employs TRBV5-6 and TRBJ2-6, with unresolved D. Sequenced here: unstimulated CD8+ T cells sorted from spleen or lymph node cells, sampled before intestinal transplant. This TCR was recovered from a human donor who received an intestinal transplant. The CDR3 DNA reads TGTGCCAGCAGCTTCGGTTTTGGTGGGGCCAACGTCCTGACTTTC. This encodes CASSFGFGGANVLTF.